The 17 T cell receptor beta chains below come from one sample, sequenced in a study of cytomegalovirus exposure and HLA in healthy donors. PCR employed 60 Vbeta and 13 Jbeta primers. The data were produced by immunoSEQ multiplex PCR, yet TCRdb's version contains in-frame clones alone and is incomplete. The sample has about 160,000 clones; nearly 80% are singletons. Sequenced: PBMCs. Receptors originate from a man aged 18 to 29 in good health and CMV-seropositive.

The chain combines TRBV21-1 with TRBJ2-7; TRBD2 reflects the table's D call only, with no check against the DNA. TRBV21-1 is a pseudogene locus. CDR3 size: 16 residues. This CDR3 is CASTPPGLAGVYEQYF. The CDR3 DNA reads TGTGCCAGCACCCCTCCGGGACTAGCGGGAGTGTACGAGCAGTACTTC.

This chain uses TRBV15 with TRBJ2-7; a possible D gene is TRBD1 (7 bases). CDR1 is LNHNV and CDR2 is YYDKDF in the germline V gene (reference sequence). V was cut by 7 bases and J by 1 base, with 17 bases left in between. The CDR3 is 15 residues long. The CDR3 spells CATKERSGGSYEQYF. Here the CDR3 DNA reads TGTGCCACCAAAGAGCGGTCAGGGGGGTCCTACGAGCAGTACTTC.

This sequence joins TRBV6-1 and TRBJ1-2; D is perhaps TRBD1 (5 bases). The V end lost 0 bases, the J end lost 4 bases, and 12 bases lay between the germline ends. The germline V gene encodes CDR1 MNHNS and CDR2 SASEGT. The CDR3 length is 15 residues. In DNA form, the CDR3 reads TGTGCCAGCAGTGAAGCACCGTCAGGGCTCTATGGCTACACCTTC. Translating gives CASSEAPSGLYGYTF.

The gene calls are TRBV5-5 and TRBJ2-6, with D hard to call. The CDR3 totals 15 residues. The germline V gene has CDR1 SGHKS and CDR2 YYEKEE (reference sequence). The V gene lost 0 bases and the J gene lost 0 bases, with 4 bases spanning the gap. In nucleotides, the CDR3 is TGTGCCAGCAGCTTGGCCTTCTCTGGGGCCAACGTCCTGACTTTC. It yields the protein CASSLAFSGANVLTF.

J is TRBJ1-4 and V is TRBV6-1; 7 positions agree with TRBD1. The CDR3 consists of 15 residues. Germline values: CDR1 MNHNS, CDR2 SASEGT. Trimming cost V 3 bases and J 3 bases; bases outside gene matches: 4. The CDR3 DNA reads TGTGCCAGCAGTGAGTGGACAGGTTCTAATGAAAAACTGTTTTTT. It encodes CASSEWTGSNEKLFF.

The chain joins TRBV7-9 to TRBJ2-2, with TRBD1 matching over 9 bases. There are 15 residues in the CDR3. The trim removed 5 bases at V and 1 base at J, leaving 2 bases unmatched. The germline gives CDR1 SEHNR, CDR2 FQNEAQ (reference sequence). CDR3 sequence: CASSTDRGNTGELFF. The CDR3 DNA sequence: TGTGCCAGCAGCACGGACAGGGGGAACACCGGGGAGCTGTTTTTT.

This chain joins TRBV1 and TRBJ2-7; TRBD2, the table's D call, was not compared with the DNA. TRBV1 represents a pseudogene. CDR3 length: 16 amino acids. CDR3: CTSSQPLAGTYYEQYF. The CDR3 bases are TGCACCAGCAGCCAGCCGCTAGCGGGAACGTACTACGAGCAGTACTTC.

The chain carries TRBV29-1 and TRBJ1-2, with D uncertain. V dropped 4 bases and J dropped 6 bases, with 15 bases sitting between them. The CDR3 spans 13 residues. CDR1 is SQVTM, CDR2 ANQGSEA, per germline. The CDR3 region is CSVGGSQGNGYTF. The CDR3 coding sequence is TGCAGCGTTGGAGGGTCTCAAGGGAATGGCTACACCTTC.

The gene calls are TRBV4-1 and TRBJ1-6; 8 bases fit TRBD1. The CDR3 runs to 15 residues. Germline-derived CDR1 and CDR2 are MGHRA and YSYEKL. J lost 10 bases, V lost 2 bases, and 7 bases had no gene match. CDR3 amino acids: CASSQPDREHSPLHF. For the CDR3, the DNA is TGCGCCAGCAGCCAACCGGACAGGGAACACTCACCCCTCCACTTT.

This clone was seen only once. This chain joins TRBV5-1 and TRBJ2-7, with 8 positions matching TRBD1. The J segment lost 4 bases and the V segment lost 0 bases, leaving 6 bases of the junction unmatched. The CDR3 contains 15 residues. Germline lookup yields CDR1 SGHRS and CDR2 YFSETQ. The CDR3, as DNA: TGCGCCAGCAGCTTGGATGGCAGGGGGCAATACGAGCAGTACTTC. Translation: CASSLDGRGQYEQYF. The whole variable domain, filled in from reference TRBV5-1 and TRBJ2-7, reads KAGVTQTPRYLIKTRGQQVTLSCSPISGHRSVSWYQQTPGQGLQFLFEYFSETQRNKGNFPGRFSGRQFSNSRSEMNVSTLELGDSALYLCASSLDGRGQYEQYFGPGTRLTVT.

Note on this clone: It is likely a read error, because the conserved phenylalanine at the end of the CDR3 is missing. V gene TRBV19 combines with J gene TRBJ2-7, with D unresolved. Germline V gives CDR1 LNHDA, CDR2 SQIVND (reference sequence). This CDR3 is 13 amino acids long. V was trimmed by 2 bases and J by 6 bases, leaving 11 bases between them. The CDR3 DNA follows: TGTGCCAGTAGTATACGAGGTCCGCTCGAGCAGTACCTC. Translating gives CASSIRGPLEQYL.

The chain is built from TRBV5-4 and TRBJ1-1; TRBD1 aligns across 8 bases. The V gene's germline CDR1 is SGHNT and CDR2 YYREEE (reference sequence). The V and J ends lost 7 bases and 5 bases, in that order; junction bases with no gene match: 19. The CDR3 contains 17 residues. Here the CDR3 reads CASASKMTGDFGTEAFF. The CDR3 DNA follows: TGTGCCAGCGCCTCGAAGATGACAGGGGATTTTGGTACTGAAGCTTTCTTT.

The chain couples TRBV5-8 to TRBJ2-1; D not certain. Germline loops: CDR1 SGHTS, CDR2 YDEGEE. The CDR3 has 16 amino acids. Trimming shortened V by 1 base and J by 9 bases, and 20 bases separated the two germline ends. The CDR3 reads CASSLSRPTQVSEQFF. The CDR3 coding sequence is TGTGCCAGCAGCTTGAGCAGGCCGACGCAAGTTAGTGAGCAGTTCTTC.

The rearrangement joins TRBV7-8 to TRBJ2-2; weak D call: TRBD1 (5 bases). The CDR3 loop spans 15 amino acids. V dropped 0 bases and J dropped 4 bases, with 9 bases sitting between them. Germline loops: CDR1 SGHVS, CDR2 FQNEAQ. CDR3 coding DNA: TGTGCCAGCAGCTTAGCCCTTGGGGCCACCGGGGAGCTGTTTTTT. It yields the protein CASSLALGATGELFF.

The chain combines TRBV5-8 with TRBJ1-2; 7 bases agree with TRBD1. CDR1 is SGHTS and CDR2 is YDEGEE in the germline V gene. There are 15 residues in the CDR3. V lost 3 bases, J lost 1 base, and 6 bases stayed unmatched. CDR3 sequence reads: CASSSGTDFNYGYTF. CDR3 sequence (DNA): TGTGCCAGCAGCTCAGGGACAGACTTTAACTATGGCTACACCTTC.

The chain employs TRBV4-3 and TRBJ1-4; D may be TRBD1 (5 bases). This CDR3 is 15 amino acids long. V lost 0 bases and J 3 bases, leaving 8 bases between the germline ends. The germline gives CDR1 LGHNA, CDR2 YSLEER. Here the CDR3 DNA reads TGCGCCAGCAGCCAAGATCAGGGCGCTAATGAAAAACTGTTTTTT. Encoded protein: CASSQDQGANEKLFF.

This sequence joins TRBV19 and TRBJ2-2; 9 bases agree with TRBD1. The CDR3 is 13 residues long. With 7 bases clipped from V and 6 bases from J, the junction kept 3 bases outside the gene matches. Per germline, CDR1 LNHDA and CDR2 SQIVND (reference sequence). This chain's CDR3 is CASKGQGSGELFF. CDR3 bases: TGTGCCAGTAAGGGACAGGGTTCCGGGGAGCTGTTTTTT.